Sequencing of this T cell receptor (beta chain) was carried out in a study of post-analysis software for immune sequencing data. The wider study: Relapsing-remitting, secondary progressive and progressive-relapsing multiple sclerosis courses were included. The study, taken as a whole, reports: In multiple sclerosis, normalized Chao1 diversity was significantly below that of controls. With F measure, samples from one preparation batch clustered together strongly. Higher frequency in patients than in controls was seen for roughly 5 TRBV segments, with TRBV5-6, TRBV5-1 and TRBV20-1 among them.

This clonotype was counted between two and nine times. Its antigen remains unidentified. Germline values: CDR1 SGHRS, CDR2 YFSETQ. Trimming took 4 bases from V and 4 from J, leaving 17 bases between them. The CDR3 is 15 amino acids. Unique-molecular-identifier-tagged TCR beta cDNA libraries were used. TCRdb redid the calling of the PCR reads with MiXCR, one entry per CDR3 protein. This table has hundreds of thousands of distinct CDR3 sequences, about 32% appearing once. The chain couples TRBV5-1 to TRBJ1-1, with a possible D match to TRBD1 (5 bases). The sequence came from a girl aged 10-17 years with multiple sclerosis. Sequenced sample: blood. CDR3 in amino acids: CASSALGGTSTEAFF. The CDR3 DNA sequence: TGCGCCAGCAGCGCCTTGGGGGGGACCAGCACTGAAGCTTTCTTT.